Listed here are 20 T cell receptor beta chains from one sample, sequenced in a study of cytomegalovirus exposure and HLA in healthy donors. The PCR was carried out with 60 Vbeta primers and 13 Jbeta primers. Clones were sequenced by immunoSEQ multiplex PCR, and TCRdb holds only the in-frame ones, with some missing. This repertoire shows roughly 120,000 clones, 80% found once; its top ten account for about 2.6%. Source material: PBMCs. All receptors derive from a man aged 25-45 years in good health and CMV-seronegative.

This clone was found once. V usage is TRBV19 and J usage is TRBJ2-7; D gene unclear. Trimming cost V 1 base and J 2 bases, with 9 bases left between them. The V gene's germline CDR1 is LNHDA and CDR2 SQIVND (reference sequence). This CDR3 has 14 amino acids. The chain's CDR3 is CASSIGGPTYEQYF. The CDR3 DNA sequence: TGTGCCAGTAGTATAGGTGGCCCAACCTACGAGCAGTACTTC.

This chain connects TRBV5-1 to TRBJ1-1; D not resolved. CDR1 and CDR2 from the germline V gene are SGHRS and YFSETQ. This CDR3 contains 14 residues. V was cut by 7 bases and J by 5 bases, with 18 bases left in between. CDR3 coding DNA: TGCGCCAGCGGGCGGGGAACCATGGGGACTGAAGCTTTCTTT. Translated, it gives CASGRGTMGTEAFF.

This chain uses TRBV2 with TRBJ1-1; D not certain. CDR1 and CDR2 (germline): SNHLY, FYNNEI. The CDR3 runs to 10 residues. Trimming removed 7 bases from V and 8 bases from J, with 8 bases in between. The CDR3: CASNYLEAFF. The DNA for the CDR3 is TGTGCCAGCAACTATTTAGAAGCTTTCTTT.

The chain employs TRBV19 and TRBJ2-5, with a tentative D call TRBD2 (6 bases). This CDR3 is 13 amino acids long. Germline V gene lookup returns CDR1 LNHDA and CDR2 SQIVND (reference sequence). The V gene lost 8 bases and the J gene lost 3 bases, with 13 bases spanning the gap. The CDR3 DNA reads TGTGCCAGTGGCGGGAATACCAAAGAGACCCAGTACTTC. Protein product: CASGGNTKETQYF.

Many counts were recorded for this clone. The chain uses TRBV6-1 and TRBJ1-2, with 11 positions matching TRBD1. The CDR3 has 15 residues. Germline V gene lookup returns CDR1 MNHNS and CDR2 SASEGT. V lost 0 bases, J lost 4 bases, and 1 base stayed unmatched. The CDR3 sequence is CASSEAGTGGYGYTF. Here the CDR3 DNA reads TGTGCCAGCAGTGAAGCCGGGACAGGGGGCTATGGCTACACCTTC.

The V and J genes are TRBV6-5 and TRBJ1-2; D might be TRBD1 (5 bases). This CDR3 is built from 14 residues. Trimming cost V 2 bases and J 0 bases, with 7 bases left between them. The germline V gene has CDR1 MNHEY and CDR2 SVGAGI. CDR3 region: CASSYDSPNYGYTF. CDR3 sequence (DNA): TGTGCCAGCAGTTACGACAGTCCTAACTATGGCTACACCTTC.

The V gene is TRBV6-1, the J gene TRBJ2-5; 10 nucleotides agree with TRBD1. V lost 8 bases, J lost 3 bases, and 9 bases stayed unmatched. This CDR3 has 15 residues. Germline CDR1 MNHNS, CDR2 SASEGT. In DNA form, the CDR3 reads TGTGCCAGCCAAAATGGGGACAGGGGAGAAGAGACCCAGTACTTC. As protein: CASQNGDRGEETQYF.

The chain couples TRBV18 to TRBJ1-1; no definite D call. V lost 0 bases, J lost 0 bases, and 8 bases lay in between. The germline gives CDR1 KGHSH, CDR2 LQKENI. The CDR3 is 15 amino acids. CDR3 residues: CASSPPGRMNTEAFF. CDR3 sequence (DNA): TGTGCCAGCTCACCACCGGGCAGGATGAACACTGAAGCTTTCTTT.

This clone came up many times. The chain uses TRBV5-1 and TRBJ1-1; unclear D gene. The CDR3 consists of 15 residues. V was trimmed by 2 bases and J by 4 bases, leaving 15 bases between them. CDR1 is SGHRS, CDR2 YFSETQ, per germline. The CDR3 DNA is TGCGCCAGCAGCTTAAACAGCGGAGCGGGCACTGAAGCTTTCTTT. Translation: CASSLNSGAGTEAFF.

The chain is built from TRBV11-3 and TRBJ2-3, with TRBD2 matching 7 bases. The length of the CDR3 is 17 residues. J lost 0 bases, V lost 4 bases, and 10 bases had no gene match. Germline values: CDR1 SGHNT, CDR2 YENEEA. The CDR3 loop is CASSYPWAGVSTDTQYF. CDR3 coding DNA: TGTGCCAGCAGCTACCCCTGGGCGGGGGTCAGCACAGATACGCAGTATTTT.

The chain employs TRBV5-6 and TRBJ1-2; TRBD1 matches at 7 bases. Germline V gene lookup returns CDR1 SGHDT and CDR2 YYEEEE. V lost 0 bases to trimming and J lost 10 bases; unmatched junction nucleotides: 6. The length of the CDR3 is 13 residues. In nucleotides, the CDR3 is TGTGCCAGCAGCTTGGACAGGGGTCGGCCCTACACCTTC. Translating gives CASSLDRGRPYTF. The full variable domain, in which reference TRBV5-6 and TRBJ1-2 provide the parts outside the CDR3, is DAGVTQSPTHLIKTRGQQVTLRCSPKSGHDTVSWYQQALGQGPQFIFQYYEEEERQRGNFPDRFSGHQFPNYSSELNVNALLLGDSALYLCASSLDRGRPYTFGSGTRLTVV.

CDR3: CASTMTGGPFLGTEAFF. As DNA, the CDR3 is TGTGCCAGCACTATGACAGGGGGCCCCTTCTTGGGTACTGAAGCTTTCTTT. This chain links TRBV5-6 with TRBJ1-1; TRBD1 agrees at 10 bases. Germline trimming cut 6 bases from V and 5 bases from J; bases unmatched to any gene: 16. This CDR3 comprises 17 residues. From germline, CDR1 is SGHDT and CDR2 YYEEEE.

The rearrangement joins TRBV11-2 to TRBJ2-3; D gene uncertain. The germline V gene has CDR1 SGHAT and CDR2 FQNNGV. The CDR3 is made up of 12 amino acids. Trimming left V 4 bases short and J 7 bases short, with 9 bases between. The CDR3 loop is CASSSQHNTQYF. In DNA form, the CDR3 reads TGTGCCAGCAGCTCACAACACAATACGCAGTATTTT.

The rearrangement links TRBV2 to TRBJ2-1; 12 positions match TRBD2. The V and J ends lost 7 bases and 2 bases, in that order; junction bases with no gene match: 3. The germline V gene encodes CDR1 SNHLY and CDR2 FYNNEI. The CDR3 has 15 amino acids. The CDR3 DNA reads TGTGCCAGCACCGGGACTAGCGGGCCCTACAATGAGCAGTTCTTC. This gives the protein CASTGTSGPYNEQFF.

V and J are TRBV2 and TRBJ2-2; TRBD2 agrees at 11 bases. The J segment lost 1 base and the V segment lost 8 bases, leaving 12 bases of the junction unmatched. The germline V gene has CDR1 SNHLY and CDR2 FYNNEI. This CDR3 region has 18 residues. The CDR3 DNA follows: TGTGCCAGCCTTCTACCCTCCGGGACTAGCGGGAACACCGGGGAGCTGTTTTTT. This encodes CASLLPSGTSGNTGELFF.

This clone was observed a handful of times. The chain recombines TRBV12-5 with TRBJ2-7; no clear D. Germline V CDR1 and CDR2: LGHNT, FRNRAP. The CDR3 consists of 12 residues. V was cut by 4 bases and J by 5 bases, with 9 bases left in between. This chain's CDR3 is CASGSSPDEQYF. The DNA of the CDR3 is TGTGCTAGTGGTTCTTCCCCGGACGAGCAGTACTTC. Full variable domain (outside the CDR3, taken from reference TRBV12-5 and TRBJ2-7): DARVTQTPRHKVTEMGQEVTMRCQPILGHNTVFWYRQTMMQGLELLAYFRNRAPLDDSGMPKDRFSAEMPDATLATLKIQPSEPRDSAVYFCASGSSPDEQYFGPGTRLTVT.

The chain links TRBV7-2 to TRBJ2-1, with 9 bases identical to TRBD2. The junction had 6 bases not matched to a gene; V was cut back by 4 bases and J by 8 bases. The CDR3 length is 14 residues. From germline, CDR1 is SGHTA and CDR2 FQGNSA. The CDR3 protein is CASSSPGLAYEQFF. CDR3 DNA: TGTGCCAGCAGCTCCCCGGGACTAGCATATGAGCAGTTCTTC.

The rearrangement uses TRBV25-1 and TRBJ1-2, with no clear D. The CDR3 extends over 13 amino acids. Between the trimmed V and J ends, which lost 5 bases and 1 base, there was a span of 8 bases. In germline, CDR1 is MGHDK, CDR2 SYGVNS. The CDR3 here is CASSPGNNYGYTF. DNA of the CDR3: TGTGCCAGCAGTCCAGGAAATAACTATGGCTACACCTTC.

The V call is TRBV27, the J call TRBJ2-5, with 15 bases identical to TRBD2. The J call may be in error: the DNA end matches TRBJ2-7 better. CDR3 length: 16 amino acids. Germline CDR1 reads MNHEY; CDR2 reads SMNVEV (reference sequence). The CDR3 nucleotides are TGTGCCAGCAGTAAAGGACTAGCGGGAGGGTTCTACGAGCAGTACTTC. Amino acid sequence: CASSKGLAGGFYEQYF.

V is TRBV6-5 and J is TRBJ1-1, with 8 positions matching TRBD1. This CDR3 is 15 amino acids long. V lost 6 bases and J lost 11; bases outside the gene matches: 17. In germline, CDR1 is MNHEY, CDR2 SVGAGI. Written as DNA, the CDR3 is TGTGCCAGCAGGACCATAGGACAGGGAAGGTACGAGGCTTTCTTT. This encodes CASRTIGQGRYEAFF.